The source of this T cell receptor (beta chain) is a study of T cells in Graves' hyperthyroidism and ophthalmopathy. This clonotype was found many times. Its antigen is not identified. This CDR3 spans 14 amino acids. CDR1 SGHRS and CDR2 YFSETQ come from the germline V gene. V was cut by 2 bases and J by 3 bases, with 12 bases left in between. Study-level points and caveats: A model built on 13 V-J features separated ophthalmopathy from stable hyperthyroidism. Model output signaled ophthalmopathy a median approximately 6 months ahead of onset.

RNA transcripts yielded amplified TCR beta CDR3 regions. Carried out on the TCR CDR3, a first-round RT-PCR used the HTBI primer set. TCRdb reprocessed the multiplex PCR reads with MiXCR, giving one entry per CDR3 protein. The table has 450,000 to 700,000 distinct CDR3 sequences, around 42% seen once. Together with thyroid ultrasound, orbital computed tomography, serum thyroxine and TRAb, clinical symptoms were used for diagnoses. The receptor's source is an adult woman with Graves' disease, either hyperthyroidism or ophthalmopathy (not recorded which). The V and J genes are TRBV5-1 and TRBJ2-7; D is uncertain. The sequenced sample was peripheral blood or thyroid tissue (not recorded which). The CDR3 bases are TGCGCCAGCAGCTTATACTCGACGGACTACGAGCAGTACTTC. The encoded protein is CASSLYSTDYEQYF. The whole variable domain, filled in from reference TRBV5-1 and TRBJ2-7, reads KAGVTQTPRYLIKTRGQQVTLSCSPISGHRSVSWYQQTPGQGLQFLFEYFSETQRNKGNFPGRFSGRQFSNSRSEMNVSTLELGDSALYLCASSLYSTDYEQYFGPGTRLTVT.